A selection of T cell receptor beta chains follows, all from one sample in a study of cytomegalovirus exposure and HLA in healthy donors. This table comes from immunoSEQ multiplex PCR, and its TCRdb copy is limited to in-frame clones, with some not included. The sample lists 200,000 to 250,000 clones, roughly three quarters seen once, with 1.5% to 2% in the top ten. What was sequenced was PBMCs. These receptors originate from a man aged 50 to 60 in good health and CMV-seronegative. Each CDR3 is given with its conserved first and last residue. The D gene is left open where the match is weak. Expanded clones get a size class; other rows say once, few or many, or leave the size out.

cdr3_aa cdr3_nt clone_size j_call v_call d_call
CASSQDLVAGEVSDEQYF TGCGCCAGCAGCCAAGATTTGGTAGCGGGAGAAGTTAGCGACGAGCAGTACTTC NA TRBJ2-7 TRBV4-1 TRBD2
CASSQDLSGRADEQFF TGTGCCAGCAGCCAAGATCTTAGCGGGAGGGCCGATGAGCAGTTCTTC NA TRBJ2-1 TRBV14 TRBD2
CASSILAGGPSNEQFF TGTGCCAGTAGTATACTAGCGGGAGGGCCAAGCAATGAGCAGTTCTTC NA TRBJ2-1 TRBV19 TRBD2
CASSQYPGTGDTEAFF TGTGCCAGCTCACAATATCCGGGGACAGGGGACACTGAAGCTTTCTTT NA TRBJ1-1 TRBV18 TRBD1
CASSPRTDFYGYTF TGTGCCAGCAGTCCCCGGACAGACTTCTATGGCTACACCTTC NA TRBJ1-2 TRBV28 NA
CASSQGVSGILLNEKLFF TGCGCCAGCAGCCAAGGAGTGTCAGGGATCCTTCTTAATGAAAAACTGTTTTTT NA TRBJ1-4 TRBV4-1 NA
CASSYSGQGNQPQHF TGTGCCAGCAGTTACTCCGGACAGGGCAATCAGCCCCAGCATTTT NA TRBJ1-5 TRBV6-5 TRBD1
CASSETGGFSSEAFF TGTGCCAGCAGTGAAACGGGAGGGTTTAGCAGTGAAGCTTTCTTT NA TRBJ1-1 TRBV25-1 NA
CASSPVPGQGADGYTF TGTGCCAGCAGCCCCGTTCCGGGACAGGGGGCAGATGGCTACACCTTC NA TRBJ1-2 TRBV5-4 TRBD1
CSVIQGANTEAFF TGCAGCGTAATACAGGGGGCGAACACTGAAGCTTTCTTT few TRBJ1-1 TRBV29-1 TRBD1
CASSSLLGDSTDTQYF TGCGCCAGCAGCTCTCTTCTCGGGGACTCGACAGATACGCAGTATTTT NA TRBJ2-3 TRBV4-1 NA
CASSLTGSNTEAFF TGTGCCAGCAGTTTGACCGGGAGTAACACTGAAGCTTTCTTT NA TRBJ1-1 TRBV27 NA
CASSSPLQGLQYF TGTGCCAGCAGCTCACCTTTACAGGGGCTTCAGTACTTC few TRBJ2-4 TRBV11-2 TRBD1
CASSPGQRYGYTF TGTGCCAGCAGCCCCGGACAGCGATATGGCTACACCTTC NA TRBJ1-2 TRBV14 NA
CASSPGHENTEAFF TGTGCCAGCTCTCCGGGACACGAGAACACTGAAGCTTTCTTT NA TRBJ1-1 TRBV18 NA
CASSLGGQVFGYTF TGTGCCAGCAGCTTAGGGGGACAGGTCTTTGGCTACACCTTC NA TRBJ1-2 TRBV7-2 TRBD1
CASSLRREGAKNIQYF TGTGCCAGCAGCTTACGGCGGGAGGGAGCCAAAAACATTCAGTACTTC NA TRBJ2-4 TRBV7-2 TRBD2
CATSSEGRPGQGAENTEAFF TGTGCCACCAGCAGTGAGGGTAGACCGGGACAGGGGGCCGAGAACACTGAAGCTTTCTTT NA TRBJ1-1 TRBV15 TRBD1
CASTPGAGIYNEQFF TGTGCCAGCACCCCCGGCGCGGGGATCTACAATGAGCAGTTCTTC NA TRBJ2-1 TRBV7-2 NA
CASSFPGINYGYTF TGTGCCAGCAGTTTTCCAGGGATCAACTATGGCTACACCTTC many TRBJ1-2 TRBV28 NA
CASSEAIGTGEQFF TGTGCCAGCAGTGAAGCCATCGGGACTGGTGAGCAGTTCTTC NA TRBJ2-1 TRBV2 NA
CASSFTGNNEQFF TGTGCCAGCAGTTTCACAGGGAACAATGAGCAGTTCTTC NA TRBJ2-1 TRBV2 NA
CATKTDSYEQYF TGTGCCACCAAGACAGACTCCTACGAGCAGTACTTC NA TRBJ2-7 TRBV6-1 NA
CASSMREGLTGELFF TGCGCCAGCAGCATGCGGGAGGGCCTCACCGGGGAGCTGTTTTTT NA TRBJ2-2 TRBV5-1 TRBD2
CASSPQTSGRARGANVLTF TGTGCCAGCAGCCCGCAGACTAGCGGGAGGGCCCGTGGGGCCAACGTCCTGACTTTC NA TRBJ2-6 TRBV5-4 TRBD2
CASSQGLTGQAFF TGCGCCAGCAGCCAAGGGTTGACAGGGCAAGCTTTCTTT few TRBJ1-1 TRBV4-1 TRBD1
CASSSDRDDDEQYF TGTGCCAGCAGCTCAGATCGGGATGATGACGAGCAGTACTTC once TRBJ2-7 TRBV11-2 NA